This TCR beta chain was obtained from a study of T-cell reconstitution after alpha-beta-depleted transplantation in children. A TCRbeta library incorporating unique molecular identifiers was prepared. TCRdb reprocessed the PCR reads via MiXCR and lists one record per CDR3 protein. Here the sample spans under 300,000 distinct CDR3 sequences, more than 9% being singletons. The CDR3 consists of 16 residues. Per germline, CDR1 SGHRS and CDR2 YFSETQ. V gave up 3 bases and J gave up 6 bases; unmatched junction bases: 9. Study-level points and caveats: At one year after transplant, newly produced T cells mostly accounted for T-cell counts and diversity.

Ten or more counts support this clonotype. Its specificity is not known. V is TRBV5-1 and J is TRBJ2-3, with TRBD1 matching over 11 bases. Specimen: peripheral blood, collected 180 days after TCRalphabeta/CD19-depleted stem cell transplant. This TCR was recovered from a male patient between 2 and 10 years old who had a stem cell transplant for chronic granulomatous disease, so the T cells may come from the graft donor. The CDR3 DNA reads TGCGCCAGCAGCTCGAGGACAGGGGGCGCATCGGATACGCAGTATTTT. It is translated as CASSSRTGGASDTQYF.